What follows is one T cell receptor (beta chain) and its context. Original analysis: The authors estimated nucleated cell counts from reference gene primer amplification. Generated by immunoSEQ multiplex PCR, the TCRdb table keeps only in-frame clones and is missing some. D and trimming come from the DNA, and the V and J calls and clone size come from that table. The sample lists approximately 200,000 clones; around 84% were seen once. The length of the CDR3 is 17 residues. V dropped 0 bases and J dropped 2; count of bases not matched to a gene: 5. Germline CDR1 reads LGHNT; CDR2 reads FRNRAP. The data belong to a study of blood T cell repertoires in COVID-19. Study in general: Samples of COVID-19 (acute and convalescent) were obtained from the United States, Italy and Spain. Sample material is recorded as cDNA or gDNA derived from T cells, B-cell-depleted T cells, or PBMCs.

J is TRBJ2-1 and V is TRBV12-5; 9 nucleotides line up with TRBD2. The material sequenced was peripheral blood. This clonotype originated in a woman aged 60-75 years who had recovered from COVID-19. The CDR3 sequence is CASGLVLGLAPYNEQFF. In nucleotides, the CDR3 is TGTGCTAGTGGTTTGGTACTTGGACTAGCGCCCTACAATGAGCAGTTCTTC. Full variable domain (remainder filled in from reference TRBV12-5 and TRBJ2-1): DARVTQTPRHKVTEMGQEVTMRCQPILGHNTVFWYRQTMMQGLELLAYFRNRAPLDDSGMPKDRFSAEMPDATLATLKIQPSEPRDSAVYFCASGLVLGLAPYNEQFFGPGTRLTVL.